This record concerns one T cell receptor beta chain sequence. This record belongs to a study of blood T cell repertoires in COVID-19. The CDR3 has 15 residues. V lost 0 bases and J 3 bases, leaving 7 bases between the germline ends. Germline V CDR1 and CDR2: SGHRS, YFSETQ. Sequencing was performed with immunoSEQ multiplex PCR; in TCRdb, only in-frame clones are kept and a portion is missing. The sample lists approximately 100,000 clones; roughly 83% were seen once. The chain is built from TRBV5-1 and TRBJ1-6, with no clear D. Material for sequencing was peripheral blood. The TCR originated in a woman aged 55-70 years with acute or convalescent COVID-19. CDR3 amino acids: CASSLDGDYNSPLHF. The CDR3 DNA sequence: TGCGCCAGCAGCTTGGACGGGGACTATAATTCACCCCTCCACTTT. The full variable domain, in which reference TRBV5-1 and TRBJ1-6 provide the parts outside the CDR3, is KAGVTQTPRYLIKTRGQQVTLSCSPISGHRSVSWYQQTPGQGLQFLFEYFSETQRNKGNFPGRFSGRQFSNSRSEMNVSTLELGDSALYLCASSLDGDYNSPLHFGNGTRLTVT.